This TCR beta chain stems from a study of shared clonotypes between healthy human individuals. Findings of the study overall: A small donor pool kept down the genetic and exposure-history diversity that was represented. Generation of non-shared clonotypes was less probable than generation of clonotypes shared by all four donors.

V shed 5 bases and J shed 9 bases, with 11 bases lying between them. The length of the CDR3 is 12 residues. CDR1 is SGHVS, CDR2 FQNEAQ, per germline. Sorted-subset replicate PCRs used 200 ng of genomic DNA. This amount corresponded to some 32,000 T cell genomes. Original analysis: Quality scores were absent from the junction-only immunoSEQ sequences, so filtering differed. Sequencing used immunoSEQ multiplex PCR; TCRdb keeps in-frame clones, though not all of them. V and J calls and clone size come straight from that table; D and trimming were deduced from the DNA. The sample carries hundreds of thousands of clones, about 91% recorded once. This clone was seen just once. Its target is not known. Selected positively for CCR7 and CD45RO-negative, naive CD8 cells excluded terminally differentiated effector memory CD45RA+ cells.

Material for sequencing was naive CD8+ T cells sorted from blood. The V and J genes are TRBV7-8 and TRBJ2-1; D unclear. This TCR was recovered from a man in his thirties or forties in good health. CDR3 sequence (DNA): TGTGCCAGCAGCACCGTGTTGGCTGAGCAGTTCTTC. Its translation: CASSTVLAEQFF.